The 24 T cell receptor beta chains in this list originate from one sample, sequenced in a study of blood T cell repertoires in COVID-19. Libraries were prepared by immunoSEQ multiplex PCR; TCRdb keeps only in-frame clonotypes and omits some of them. The table records tens of thousands of clones, 65% to 85% of them present only once. Sequencing was carried out using peripheral blood. The receptors originated from a human donor in a cohort sampled during active COVID-19.

The gene calls are TRBV7-8 and TRBJ1-2, with 12 positions matching TRBD1. CDR3 size: 15 residues. The germline gives CDR1 SGHVS, CDR2 FQNEAQ. The J segment lost 4 bases and the V segment lost 3 bases, leaving 3 bases of the junction unmatched. CDR3 coding DNA: TGTGCCAGCAGCTTGGGGACAGGGGGCTTCTATGGCTACACCTTC. Translated: CASSLGTGGFYGYTF.

V usage is TRBV15 and J usage is TRBJ1-5, with D maybe TRBD1 (6 bases). V lost 0 bases and J lost 5, with 17 bases in between. This CDR3 has 17 residues. CDR1 is LNHNV and CDR2 is YYDKDF in the germline V gene (reference sequence). Here the CDR3 reads CATSRDPTGNLYQPQHF. In DNA, the CDR3 is TGTGCCACCAGCAGAGATCCTACAGGGAATTTATATCAGCCCCAGCATTTT.

The chain carries TRBV28 and TRBJ1-5, with a possible D match to TRBD1 (5 bases). The CDR3 covers 16 residues. V was trimmed by 2 bases and J by 3 bases, leaving 14 bases between them. Germline V gene sequence: CDR1 MDHEN, CDR2 SYDVKM. CDR3 DNA: TGTGCCAGCAGTTTAGGAATGGGGGGAGCCAATCAGCCCCAGCATTTT. It encodes CASSLGMGGANQPQHF.

The rearrangement links TRBV28 to TRBJ1-5; perhaps TRBD1 as D (5 bases). Germline V gives CDR1 MDHEN, CDR2 SYDVKM. CDR3 length: 16 amino acids. V was shortened by 3 bases and J by 5 bases, with 17 bases between the two germline ends. The CDR3 DNA is TGTGCCAGCAGTTTTCCGGGGGATTTGATTTATCAGCCCCAGCATTTT. Translating it yields CASSFPGDLIYQPQHF.

The rearrangement uses TRBV4-3 and TRBJ1-5; 11 bases map to TRBD1. The CDR3 length is 19 residues. V lost 1 base to trimming and J lost 4 bases; unmatched junction nucleotides: 12. CDR1 is LGHNA, CDR2 YSLEER, per germline. CDR3 in DNA: TGCGCCAGCAGCCAAGTTCCACCCTTCCGGGACAGGGGGAATCAGCCCCAGCATTTT. Translating gives CASSQVPPFRDRGNQPQHF.

V usage is TRBV5-4 and J usage is TRBJ2-3, with TRBD2 identical over 7 bases. Germline V CDR1 and CDR2: SGHNT, YYREEE (reference sequence). V lost 3 bases, J lost 4 bases, and 11 bases stayed unmatched. The CDR3 is 16 residues long. The DNA for the CDR3 is TGTGCCAGCAGCTCGTCGTCGAGGGCGGGGGCAGATACGCAGTATTTT. Translating gives CASSSSSRAGADTQYF.

This clone was counted a single time. The chain couples TRBV3-1 (or the pseudogene TRBV3-2) to TRBJ2-7; TRBD1 matches at 9 bases. V lost 4 bases to trimming and J lost 11 bases; unmatched junction nucleotides: 6. The CDR3 is made up of 12 amino acids. Germline V gene lookup returns CDR1 LGHDT and CDR2 YNNKEL (reference sequence). The CDR3 sequence is CASSRGQGREYF. The CDR3 nucleotides are TGTGCCAGCAGCCGCGGACAGGGGAGGGAGTACTTC.

The chain combines TRBV5-1 with TRBJ2-1, with TRBD2 matching 14 bases. Germline assignment: CDR1 SGHRS and CDR2 YFSETQ. Germline trimming cut 7 bases from V and 1 base from J; bases unmatched to any gene: 4. This CDR3 comprises 16 residues. The CDR3 protein is CASGTSGGGSYNEQFF. The CDR3 region has the DNA TGCGCCAGCGGGACTAGCGGGGGAGGGTCCTACAATGAGCAGTTCTTC.

J is TRBJ2-5 and V is TRBV7-2, with 12 bases fitting TRBD2. The junction had 12 bases not matched to a gene; V was cut back by 5 bases and J by 5 bases. The CDR3 totals 17 residues. Germline CDR1 and CDR2: SGHTA and FQGNSA. This CDR3 reads CASSPQLAGGPQETQYF. The CDR3 DNA sequence: TGTGCCAGCAGCCCTCAGCTAGCGGGGGGGCCTCAGGAGACCCAGTACTTC.

This chain connects TRBV11-3 to TRBJ2-2; D may be TRBD2 (6 bases). Looked up from germline, CDR1 is SGHNT and CDR2 is YENEEA. The ends were cut back, 5 bases at V and 0 bases at J, with 13 bases in the middle. The CDR3 is 16 amino acids. CDR3 coding DNA: TGTGCCAGCAGCCTCTGGGGAGGTTCGAACACCGGGGAGCTGTTTTTT. Protein: CASSLWGGSNTGELFF.

V gene TRBV7-6 combines with J gene TRBJ2-7; 7 bases match TRBD1. The V and J ends lost 5 bases and 0 bases, in that order; junction bases with no gene match: 4. The CDR3 consists of 14 residues. Germline lookup yields CDR1 SGHVS and CDR2 FNYEAQ. CDR3 nucleotide sequence: TGTGCCAGCAGCCCCGGGACAGACTCCTACGAGCAGTACTTC. Protein: CASSPGTDSYEQYF.

This clone was observed once. The chain employs TRBV6-5 and TRBJ2-7; 12 bases match TRBD2. V lost 4 bases to trimming and J lost 3 bases; unmatched junction nucleotides: 4. This CDR3 contains 15 residues. In germline, CDR1 is MNHEY, CDR2 SVGAGI. The CDR3 protein is CASSSGLAGLYEQYF. The CDR3 DNA follows: TGTGCCAGCAGTTCGGGACTAGCGGGCCTCTACGAGCAGTACTTC.

The chain has TRBV11-3 and TRBJ1-4, with 7 bases matching TRBD1. V dropped 2 bases and J dropped 10; count of bases not matched to a gene: 4. The CDR3 spans 13 residues. Germline V lookup: CDR1 SGHNT, CDR2 YENEEA. The DNA for the CDR3 is TGTGCCAGCAGCTTAACCACAGGGGCAAAACTGTTTTTT. It is translated as CASSLTTGAKLFF.

The V call is TRBV15, the J call TRBJ2-3, with D perhaps matching TRBD2 (6 bases). The CDR3 runs 14 residues. Germline V gene data show CDR1 as LNHNV and CDR2 as YYDKDF (reference sequence). Trimming pared 1 base from V and 10 bases from J, leaving 15 bases between. CDR3 in amino acids: CATSRAQEGRPQYF. In nucleotides, the CDR3 is TGTGCCACCAGCAGAGCCCAGGAGGGTCGGCCGCAGTATTTT. Based on the CDR3 plus reference TRBV15 and TRBJ2-3, the full variable domain is DAMVIQNPRYQVTQFGKPVTLSCSQTLNHNVMYWYQQKSSQAPKLLFHYYDKDFNNEADTPDNFQSRRPNTSFCFLDIRSPGLGDTAMYLCATSRAQEGRPQYFGPGTRLTVL.

The chain carries TRBV5-5 and TRBJ2-1; D is unclear. In germline, CDR1 is SGHKS, CDR2 YYEKEE (reference sequence). V gave up 0 bases and J gave up 0 bases, with 10 bases separating them. The CDR3 length is 16 residues. Written as DNA, the CDR3 is TGTGCCAGCAGCTTGGTCGCAGCGAGCTCCTACAATGAGCAGTTCTTC. It specifies CASSLVAASSYNEQFF.

J is TRBJ2-7 and V is TRBV27, with a possible D match to TRBD2 (7 bases). Germline V gives CDR1 MNHEY, CDR2 SMNVEV (reference sequence). This CDR3 contains 17 residues. The V end lost 2 bases, the J end lost 4 bases, and 21 bases lay between the germline ends. The CDR3 spells CASSLIGGPVPFYEQYF. The CDR3 nucleotides are TGTGCCAGCAGTTTAATCGGGGGGCCGGTCCCCTTTTACGAGCAGTACTTC.

This chain connects TRBV7-2 to TRBJ2-7; 7 bases fit TRBD2. Germline CDR1 SGHTA, CDR2 FQGNSA. The CDR3 loop spans 16 amino acids. V shed 4 bases and J 3 bases; nucleotides not matched to a gene: 12. CDR3 DNA sequence: TGTGCCAGCAGCTCCATCGCGGGGGAGGGAGGCTACGAGCAGTACTTC. Its translation: CASSSIAGEGGYEQYF.

The rearrangement links TRBV28 to TRBJ1-3; the D gene is possibly TRBD1 (5 bases). The V gene lost 6 bases and the J gene lost 7 bases, with 10 bases spanning the gap. Germline CDR1 and CDR2: MDHEN and SYDVKM. The CDR3 sequence is 12 residues long. The CDR3 DNA is TGTGCCAGCAGCCGGGGGGATAACACCATATATTTT. As protein: CASSRGDNTIYF. Full variable domain (rest looked up from reference TRBV28 and TRBJ1-3): DVKVTQSSRYLVKRTGEKVFLECVQDMDHENMFWYRQDPGLGLRLIYFSYDVKMKEKGDIPEGYSVSREKKERFSLILESASTNQTSMYLCASSRGDNTIYFGEGSWLTVV.

This chain uses TRBV6-2 or TRBV6-3 with TRBJ2-1, with 9 positions matching TRBD2. The CDR3 is 14 amino acids. J lost 8 bases, V lost 2 bases, and 4 bases had no gene match. CDR1 is MNHEY and CDR2 is SVGEGT in the germline V gene. CDR3 protein: CASSYGGGGDEQFF. The CDR3 nucleotides read TGTGCCAGCAGTTACGGCGGGGGGGGCGATGAGCAGTTCTTC.

The chain is built from TRBV10-3 and TRBJ2-1, with 16 nucleotides matching TRBD2. With V trimmed by 9 bases and J by 7 bases, 9 bases remained unmatched. CDR1 is ENHRY and CDR2 is SYGVKD in the germline V gene. The CDR3 totals 16 residues. CDR3 sequence: CAIGKGLAGGENEQFF. CDR3 DNA sequence: TGTGCCATAGGGAAGGGACTAGCGGGGGGGGAAAATGAGCAGTTCTTC.

The chain links TRBV19 to TRBJ2-2; 7 positions agree with TRBD1. Germline CDR1 and CDR2: LNHDA and SQIVND (reference sequence). The CDR3 consists of 18 residues. Unmatched junction bases numbered 18, after V lost 4 bases and J lost 7 bases. The CDR3 loop reads CASSNLFDIRGLGGELFF. Written as DNA, the CDR3 is TGTGCCAGTAGTAATTTATTTGATATAAGGGGGCTCGGCGGGGAGCTGTTTTTT. Using reference TRBV19 and TRBJ2-2 for the parts outside the CDR3, the full variable domain is DGGITQSPKYLFRKEGQNVTLSCEQNLNHDAMYWYRQDPGQGLRLIYYSQIVNDFQKGDIAEGYSVSREKKESFPLTVTSAQKNPTAFYLCASSNLFDIRGLGGELFFGEGSRLTVL.

The DNA for the CDR3 is TGTGCCAGCAGCGAGGGGGTGGTCTACGAGCAGTACTTC. Translated, it gives CASSEGVVYEQYF. V is TRBV7-2 and J is TRBJ2-7, with D perhaps TRBD1 (6 bases). Germline loops: CDR1 SGHTA, CDR2 FQGNSA. The ends were cut back, 5 bases at V and 3 bases at J, with 11 bases in the middle. The CDR3 is 13 residues long.

This clone has a single count. The V gene is TRBV19, the J gene TRBJ1-2, with 7 bases identical to TRBD1. The CDR3 has 14 residues. Germline loops: CDR1 LNHDA, CDR2 SQIVND (reference sequence). Trimming cost V 4 bases and J 8 bases; bases outside gene matches: 10. For the CDR3, the DNA is TGTGCCAGTAGTACGCGACAGGGTTTTCGGGGCTACACCTTC. It codes for CASSTRQGFRGYTF.

This clone appeared once. The genes are TRBV19 and TRBJ2-3; D is uncertain. Trimming took 3 bases from V and 5 from J, leaving 6 bases between them. Germline V gives CDR1 LNHDA, CDR2 SQIVND (reference sequence). The CDR3 covers 12 residues. The CDR3 bases are TGTGCCAGTAGTATCGCGAAAGATACGCAGTATTTT. Its translation: CASSIAKDTQYF.